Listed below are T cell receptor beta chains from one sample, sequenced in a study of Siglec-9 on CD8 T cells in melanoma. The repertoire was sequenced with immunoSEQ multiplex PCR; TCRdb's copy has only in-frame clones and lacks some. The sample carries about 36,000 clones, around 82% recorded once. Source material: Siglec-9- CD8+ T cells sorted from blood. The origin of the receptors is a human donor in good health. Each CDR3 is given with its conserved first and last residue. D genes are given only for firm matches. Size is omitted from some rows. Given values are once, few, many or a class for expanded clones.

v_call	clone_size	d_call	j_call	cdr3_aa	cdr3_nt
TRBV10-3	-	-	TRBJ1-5	CAISESGLGDQPQHF	TGTGCCATCAGTGAGTCGGGATTGGGGGATCAGCCCCAGCATTTT
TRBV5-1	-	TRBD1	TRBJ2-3	CASSSRVGQGPLGASSDTQYF	TGCGCCAGCAGCTCCCGGGTTGGACAGGGGCCTCTTGGGGCGTCTTCAGATACGCAGTATTTT
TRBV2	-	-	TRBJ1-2	CASSEQGQIGYTF	TGTGCCAGCAGTGAACAGGGCCAGATAGGCTACACCTTC
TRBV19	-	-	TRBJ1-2	CASSITGGRGYTF	TGTGCCAGTAGTATCACGGGAGGGCGAGGCTACACCTTC
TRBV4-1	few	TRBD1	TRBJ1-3	CASSQDHVRTGGKGNTIYF	TGCGCCAGCAGCCAAGATCATGTGAGGACAGGGGGCAAAGGAAACACCATATATTTT
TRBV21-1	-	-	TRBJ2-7	CASSIDGYLLEQYF	TGTGCCAGCAGCATTGACGGATACCTTTTGGAGCAGTACTTC
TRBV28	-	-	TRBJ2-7	CASSESRVGGSYEQYF	TGTGCCAGCAGTGAGAGCAGAGTAGGAGGCTCCTACGAGCAGTACTTC
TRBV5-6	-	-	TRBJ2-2	CASSFLRSTGELFF	TGTGCCAGCAGCTTTCTGAGAAGCACCGGGGAGCTGTTTTTT
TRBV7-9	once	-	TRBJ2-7	CASSSDRLEQYF	TGTGCCAGCAGCTCAGACAGGCTCGAGCAGTACTTC
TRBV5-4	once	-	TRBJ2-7	CASSATGHNYEQYF	TGTGCCAGCAGCGCCACAGGACACAACTACGAGCAGTACTTC
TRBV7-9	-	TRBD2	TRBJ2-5	CASSPLAGGPETQYF	TGTGCCAGCAGTCCTCTAGCGGGAGGGCCAGAGACCCAGTACTTC
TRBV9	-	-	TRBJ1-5	CASSVWGAGQPQHF	TGTGCCAGCAGCGTATGGGGGGCGGGTCAGCCCCAGCATTTT
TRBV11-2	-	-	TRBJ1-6	CASSLVKGSNLPLHF	TGTGCCAGCAGCTTAGTAAAGGGGTCCAATCTACCCCTCCACTTT
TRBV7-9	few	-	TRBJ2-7	CASSPSGSYEQYF	TGTGCCAGCAGCCCCTCCGGTTCCTACGAGCAGTACTTC